This T cell receptor beta chain derives from a study of OX40 agonist ivuxolimab in advanced cancers. Only in-frame clones appear in the TCRdb table, and some are missing; sequencing was by immunoSEQ multiplex PCR. The profile shows 60,000 to 85,000 clones, more than 75% of them singletons. The receptor was derived from an adult with an advanced solid tumor such as melanoma, head and neck, liver or kidney cancer. The sequencing used CD4+ or CD8+ T cells sorted from blood, collected in a trial of the OX40 agonist ivuxolimab.

As DNA, the CDR3 is TGTGCCAGCAGAGGGACCTCTTACGAGCAGTACTTC. Residues: CASRGTSYEQYF. V and J are TRBV6-5 and TRBJ2-7; D is perhaps TRBD1 or TRBD2 (5 bases each). V shed 6 bases and J shed 4 bases, with 10 bases lying between them. Germline CDR1 and CDR2: MNHEY and SVGAGI. This CDR3 has 12 amino acids.